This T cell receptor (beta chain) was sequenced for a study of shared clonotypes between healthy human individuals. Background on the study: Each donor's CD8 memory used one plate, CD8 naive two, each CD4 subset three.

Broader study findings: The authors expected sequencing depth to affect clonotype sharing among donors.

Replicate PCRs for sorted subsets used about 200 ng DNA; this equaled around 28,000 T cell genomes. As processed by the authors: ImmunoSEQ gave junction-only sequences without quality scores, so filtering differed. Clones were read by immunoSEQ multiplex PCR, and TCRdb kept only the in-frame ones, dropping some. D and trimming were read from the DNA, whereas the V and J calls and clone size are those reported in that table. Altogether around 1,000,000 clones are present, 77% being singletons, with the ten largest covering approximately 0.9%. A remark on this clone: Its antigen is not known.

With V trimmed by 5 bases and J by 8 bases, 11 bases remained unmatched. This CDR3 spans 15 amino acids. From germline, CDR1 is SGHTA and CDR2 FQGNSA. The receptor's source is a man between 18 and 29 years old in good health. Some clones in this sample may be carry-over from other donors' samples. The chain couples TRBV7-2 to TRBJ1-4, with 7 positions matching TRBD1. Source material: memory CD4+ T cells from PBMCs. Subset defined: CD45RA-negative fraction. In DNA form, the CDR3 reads TGTGCCAGCAGCCCGAGACAGGGTATCGGCGAAAAACTGTTTTTT. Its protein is CASSPRQGIGEKLFF.